This TCR beta chain was recorded in a study of Ad26.COV2.S vaccination and SARS-CoV-2 variants. Across the study: The trial was COV1001 and the donor's arm was Ad26.COV2.S. Ad26.COV2.S was injected intramuscularly once or twice, 56 days apart.

TCRdb's table, derived via immunoSEQ multiplex PCR, lists solely in-frame clones and lacks some. Counted here are around 450,000 clones, around 90% occurring once; the ten biggest clones make up around 4.5%. The junction had 7 bases not matched to a gene; V was cut back by 0 bases and J by 5 bases. Germline assignment: CDR1 SGHNT and CDR2 YYREEE (reference sequence). The CDR3 loop spans 15 amino acids. Treatment noted: around 19 received Ad26.COV2.S at low or high dose, single or two shots; roughly 5 received placebo; per-sample allocation not given. Sampling occurred on day 63 after the first vaccine or placebo injection. The donor's status was that of an adult aged 18-55 years in Boston.

This specimen was peripheral blood, taken in a trial of Ad26.COV2.S vaccine versus placebo. The chain carries TRBV5-4 and TRBJ2-5; 7 nucleotides align to TRBD2. The TCR originated in a person between 18 and 59 years old who received the Ad26.COV2.S COVID-19 vaccine or a placebo. This chain's CDR3 is CASSLASSGTETQYF. CDR3 in DNA: TGTGCCAGCAGCTTGGCGTCTAGCGGAACGGAGACCCAGTACTTC.